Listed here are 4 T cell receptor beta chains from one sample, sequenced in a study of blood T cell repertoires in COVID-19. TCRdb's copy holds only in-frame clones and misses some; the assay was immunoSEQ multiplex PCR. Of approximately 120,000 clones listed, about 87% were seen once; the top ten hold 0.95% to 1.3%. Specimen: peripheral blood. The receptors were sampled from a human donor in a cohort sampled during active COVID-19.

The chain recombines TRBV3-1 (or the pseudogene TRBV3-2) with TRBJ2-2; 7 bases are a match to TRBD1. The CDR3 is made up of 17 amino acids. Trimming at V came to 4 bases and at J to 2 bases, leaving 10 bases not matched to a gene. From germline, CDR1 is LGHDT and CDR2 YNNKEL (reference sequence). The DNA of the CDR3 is TGTGCCAGCAGCCCTTTTCTCGGGACAGATAACACCGGGGAGCTGTTTTTT. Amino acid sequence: CASSPFLGTDNTGELFF.

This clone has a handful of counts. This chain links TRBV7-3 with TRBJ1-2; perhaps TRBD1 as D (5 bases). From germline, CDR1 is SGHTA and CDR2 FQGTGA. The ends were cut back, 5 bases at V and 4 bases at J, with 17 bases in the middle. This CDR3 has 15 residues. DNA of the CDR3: TGTGCCAGCAGCCCCCGAAAAGACAGTCCCTATGGCTACACCTTC. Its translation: CASSPRKDSPYGYTF.

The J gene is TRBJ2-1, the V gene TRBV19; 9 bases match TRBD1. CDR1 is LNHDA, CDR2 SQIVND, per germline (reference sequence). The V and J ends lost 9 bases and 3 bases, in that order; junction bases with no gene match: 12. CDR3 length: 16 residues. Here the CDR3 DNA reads TGTGCCAGCTCCCCGTGGGGACAGGGAAACTACAATGAGCAGTTCTTC. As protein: CASSPWGQGNYNEQFF.

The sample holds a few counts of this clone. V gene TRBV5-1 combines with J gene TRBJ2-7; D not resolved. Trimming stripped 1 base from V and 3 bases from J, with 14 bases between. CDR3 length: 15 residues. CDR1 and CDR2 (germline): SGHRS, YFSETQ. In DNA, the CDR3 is TGCGCCAGCAGCTTGAGTTGGGCCTCAGACTACGAGCAGTACTTC. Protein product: CASSLSWASDYEQYF.